This entry concerns a single T cell receptor beta chain. The target antigen is unknown. This entry comes from a study of metastatic and nonmetastatic thyroid tumors. Study as a whole: The authors compared repertoires across blood and tumor or nodule tissue from malignant and benign thyroid patients.

Regarding the study as a whole: When malignant thyroid tumors were compared with benign nodules, TCR beta diversity was reportedly significantly higher in the malignant tumors. This held in both blood and tumor samples.

Per the original data handling: A papillary thyroid cancer distant-metastasis classifier was built from CDR3 differences across clinicopathological groups. TCRdb re-clonotyped the PCR reads through MiXCR. These V and J calls derive from TCRdb rather than the authors' analysis. The sample yields some 35,000 clones, 25% to 30% seen once. Nobody among the patients had been given any treatment before thyroid surgery. This receptor was obtained from a male donor with papillary thyroid cancer or a benign thyroid nodule (not recorded which). Some clones in this sample may be carry-over from other donors' samples. The specimen was blood.

The CDR3 DNA is TGCAGTGCTAGGAAAGGAATTACGGGTGAAGCTTTCTTT. Protein: CSARKGITGEAFF. The V gene is TRBV20-1, the J gene TRBJ1-1, with D unresolved. Germline assignment: CDR1 DFQATT and CDR2 SNEGSKA (reference sequence). With 3 bases removed from V and 7 bases from J, the gap between germline ends came to 15 bases. CDR3 length: 13 amino acids.